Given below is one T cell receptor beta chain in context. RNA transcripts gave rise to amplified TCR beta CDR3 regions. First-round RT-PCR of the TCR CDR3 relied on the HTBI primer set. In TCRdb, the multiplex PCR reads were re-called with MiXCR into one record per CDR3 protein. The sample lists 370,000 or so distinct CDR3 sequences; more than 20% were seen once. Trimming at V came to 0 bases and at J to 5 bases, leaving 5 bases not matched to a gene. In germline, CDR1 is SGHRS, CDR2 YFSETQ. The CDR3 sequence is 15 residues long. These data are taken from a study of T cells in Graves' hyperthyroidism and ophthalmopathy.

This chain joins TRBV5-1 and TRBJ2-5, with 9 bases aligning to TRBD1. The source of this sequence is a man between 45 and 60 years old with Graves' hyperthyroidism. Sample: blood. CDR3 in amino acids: CASSLGADRGETQYF. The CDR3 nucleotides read TGCGCCAGCAGCTTGGGTGCGGACAGGGGTGAGACCCAGTACTTC.